The source of this T cell receptor beta chain is a study of T cell responses to AZD1222 COVID-19 vaccine. Germline lookup yields CDR1 SGHRS and CDR2 YFSETQ. Trimming stripped 0 bases from V and 6 bases from J, with 6 bases between. The CDR3 contains 13 residues. In regard to this clone: This sample also contains other DNA sequences that code for the same CDR3.

The assay was immunoSEQ multiplex PCR, and TCRdb's table has in-frame clones only and misses some. Here the sample spans under 150,000 clones, about nine tenths being singletons. Specimen: peripheral blood, collected 28 days after the second AZD1222 dose. The receptor was isolated from an adult who received the AZD1222 COVID-19 vaccine. The chain links TRBV5-1 to TRBJ2-2; D uncertain. The CDR3 nucleotides are TGCGCCAGCAGCTTGGGGGTTGCCGGGGAGCTGTTTTTT. This translates into CASSLGVAGELFF.